A single T cell receptor beta chain is shown here with its context. Its antigen remains unknown. These data belong to a study of blood T cells in healthy people across ages. Study results and caveats: Samples with more naive T cells showed higher observed beta diversity.

This CDR3 is built from 16 residues. CDR1 is SEHNR, CDR2 FQNEAQ, per germline (reference sequence). J gave up 4 bases and V 5 bases, and 11 bases lay outside the gene matches. A second PCR of about 6 to 12 cycles used a sample-barcoded 5' primer and a J-beta primer mix. TCRdb ran MiXCR on the 5' RACE reads and lists one entry per CDR3 protein. The table has roughly 800,000 distinct CDR3 sequences, roughly 25% seen once. The sample also formed part of further work on T cells of mothers and their children. That work states: Each 15 ul cDNA reaction used approximately 1.6 ug RNA; all RNA was used. The yield was over 9.5 million TCR beta CDR3 reads from each mother and 2.5 million to 3 million from each child. Evidence of persistent microchimeric T cell clones was absent.

The source of this sequence is a boy younger than 18 in good health. The rearrangement joins TRBV7-9 to TRBJ2-3; 8 nucleotides align to TRBD2. Material for sequencing was blood. CDR3: CASSQGLAWGADTQYF. The CDR3 DNA follows: TGTGCCAGCAGCCAAGGACTAGCCTGGGGGGCAGATACGCAGTATTTT.